The sequence of this T cell receptor beta chain was determined in a study of shared clonotypes between healthy human individuals. Replicate PCRs for sorted subsets used around 190 ng DNA; this equaled some 30,000 T cell genomes. Profiling relied on immunoSEQ multiplex PCR, and the TCRdb table lists in-frame clones only, not all of them. The profile shows 850,000 to 1,100,000 clones, approximately 77% of them singletons. V was clipped by 5 bases and J by 7 bases, with 9 bases between them. Per germline, CDR1 MDHEN and CDR2 SYDVKM. The CDR3 spans 11 residues. Regarding the study as a whole: What naive subsets generally showed was a larger estimated richness than memory subsets showed. Of the naive CD4 clonotypes, around 4.8% were shared across a few donors. Generation of non-shared clonotypes was less probable than generation of clonotypes shared by all four donors.

Notes on this clone: The antigen is not known.

The clonotype was recovered from a man between 18 and 35 years old in good health. Some clones in this sample may be carry-over from other donors' samples. The sequenced sample was memory CD4+ T cells from PBMCs. Sample subset: CD45RA-negative fraction. The chain couples TRBV28 to TRBJ2-7; weak D call: TRBD2 (5 bases). The CDR3 loop is CASSLRTEQYF. For the CDR3, the DNA is TGTGCCAGCAGTCTCCGGACTGAGCAGTACTTC.